The next 2 T cell receptor beta chains were all read from a single sample in a study of blood T cell repertoires in COVID-19 (dated by TCRdb to the early 2020s). Libraries were prepared through the immunoSEQ multiplex PCR assay. TCRdb took this table from immuneACCESS and kept in-frame rearrangements with V and J called. Such tables lack part of the clones; where checked against another copy, unresolved V genes explain under half of the gap, and the rest is unexplained. Within this sample are 200,000 to 250,000 clones, with approximately 83% of them counted one time only. The biggest ten clones account for approximately 1.2% of the sample. The specimen was PBMCs or T cells enriched from blood (not recorded which). These receptors were collected from a woman in her thirties or forties with acute COVID-19.

The chain joins TRBV28 to TRBJ1-2, with D possibly being TRBD1 (5 bases). Germline CDR1 MDHEN, CDR2 SYDVKM. The V and J ends lost 8 bases and 8 bases respectively, with 27 bases between them. CDR3 size: 16 residues. CDR3 sequence: CASGASRPGQPRGYTF. Written as DNA, the CDR3 is TGTGCCAGCGGGGCGTCCAGACCGGGCCAACCTCGGGGCTACACCTTC.

A few counts support this clone. This chain uses TRBV6-5 with TRBJ1-1; D possibly corresponds to TRBD1 (6 bases). Germline loops: CDR1 MNHEY, CDR2 SVGAGI. This CDR3 is built from 15 residues. V lost 6 bases and J 0 bases, leaving 14 bases between the germline ends. The CDR3 loop is CASRLTDRLNTEAFF. Here the CDR3 DNA reads TGTGCCAGCAGGTTAACGGACAGACTGAACACTGAAGCTTTCTTT.